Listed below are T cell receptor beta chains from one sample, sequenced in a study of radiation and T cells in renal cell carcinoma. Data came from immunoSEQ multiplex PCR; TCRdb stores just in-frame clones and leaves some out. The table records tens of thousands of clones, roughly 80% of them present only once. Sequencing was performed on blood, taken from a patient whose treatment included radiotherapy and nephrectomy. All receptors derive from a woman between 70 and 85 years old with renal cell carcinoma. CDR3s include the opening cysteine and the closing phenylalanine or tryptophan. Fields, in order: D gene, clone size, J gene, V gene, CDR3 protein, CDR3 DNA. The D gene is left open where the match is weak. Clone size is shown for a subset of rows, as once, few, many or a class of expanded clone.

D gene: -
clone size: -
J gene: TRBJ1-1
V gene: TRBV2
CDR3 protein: CASTGEGTEAFF
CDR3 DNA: TGTGCCAGCACGGGGGAGGGCACTGAAGCTTTCTTT

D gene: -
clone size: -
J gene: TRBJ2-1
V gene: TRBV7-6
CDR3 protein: CASSLGGQPTHNEQFF
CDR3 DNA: TGTGCCAGCAGCTTGGGGGGTCAACCCACCCACAATGAGCAGTTCTTC

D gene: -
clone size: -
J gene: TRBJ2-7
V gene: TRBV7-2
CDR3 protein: CASSHPRQGYEQYF
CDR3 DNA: TGTGCCAGCAGCCACCCCCGCCAGGGCTACGAGCAGTACTTC

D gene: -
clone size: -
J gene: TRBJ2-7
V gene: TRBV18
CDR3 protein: CASSPPSGTSYEQYF
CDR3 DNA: TGTGCCAGCTCACCACCGAGCGGCACGTCCTACGAGCAGTACTTC

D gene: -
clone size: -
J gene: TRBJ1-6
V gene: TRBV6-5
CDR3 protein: CASRSGVYSPLHF
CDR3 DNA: TGTGCCAGCAGGTCGGGGGTTTATTCACCCCTCCACTTT

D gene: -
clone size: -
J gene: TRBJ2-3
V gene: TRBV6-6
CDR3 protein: CASGLEDTQYF
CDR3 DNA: TGTGCCAGCGGGCTCGAAGATACGCAGTATTTT

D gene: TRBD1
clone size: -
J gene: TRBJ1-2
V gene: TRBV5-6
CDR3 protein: CASSFGPQGARDYGYTF
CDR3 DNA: TGTGCCAGCAGCTTTGGACCACAGGGGGCGCGGGACTATGGCTACACCTTC

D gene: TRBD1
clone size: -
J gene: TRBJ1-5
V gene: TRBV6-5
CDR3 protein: CASSDGTGIASSQHF
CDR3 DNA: TGTGCCAGCAGCGACGGGACAGGGATCGCCTCGTCCCAGCATTTT

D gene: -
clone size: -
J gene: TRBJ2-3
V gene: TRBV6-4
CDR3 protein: CASSDSIGSQGTQYF
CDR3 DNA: TGTGCCAGCAGTGACTCGATCGGATCCCAGGGTACGCAGTATTTT

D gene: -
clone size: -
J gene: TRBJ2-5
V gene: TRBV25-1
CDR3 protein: CASSGIPDQETQYF
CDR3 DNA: TGTGCCAGCAGTGGAATACCCGACCAAGAGACCCAGTACTTC

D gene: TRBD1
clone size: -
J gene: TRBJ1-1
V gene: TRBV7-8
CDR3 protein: CASSLDRKNTEAFF
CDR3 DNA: TGTGCCAGCAGCTTGGACAGGAAGAACACTGAAGCTTTCTTT

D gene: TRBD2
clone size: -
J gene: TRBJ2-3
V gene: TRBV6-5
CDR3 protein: CASSSPGLATDTQYF
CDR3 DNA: TGTGCCAGCAGTTCACCGGGACTAGCGACAGATACGCAGTATTTT

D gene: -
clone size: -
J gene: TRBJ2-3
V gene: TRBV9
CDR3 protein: CASSLQTLGDTQYF
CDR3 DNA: TGTGCCAGCAGCCTGCAGACCTTGGGAGATACGCAGTATTTT

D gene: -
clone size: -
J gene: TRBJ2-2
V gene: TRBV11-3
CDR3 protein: CASSLDRGNTGELFF
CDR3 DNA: TGTGCCAGCAGCTTAGACAGGGGAAACACCGGGGAGCTGTTTTTT

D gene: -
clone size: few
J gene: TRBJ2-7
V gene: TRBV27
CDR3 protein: CASSPTAAGEQYF
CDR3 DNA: TGTGCCAGCAGTCCGACCGCGGCCGGGGAGCAGTACTTC

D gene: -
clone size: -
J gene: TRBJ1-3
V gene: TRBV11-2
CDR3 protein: CASSLTEGNTIYF
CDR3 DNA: TGTGCCAGCAGCTTAACGGAAGGAAACACCATATATTTT

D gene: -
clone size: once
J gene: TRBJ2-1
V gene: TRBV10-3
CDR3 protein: CAISDGDLTYNEQFF
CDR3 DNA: TGTGCCATCAGTGATGGGGACTTAACCTACAATGAGCAGTTCTTC

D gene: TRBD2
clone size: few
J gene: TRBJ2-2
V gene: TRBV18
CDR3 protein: CASSYSGGNTGELFF
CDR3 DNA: TGTGCCAGCTCATACAGCGGGGGGAACACCGGGGAGCTGTTTTTT

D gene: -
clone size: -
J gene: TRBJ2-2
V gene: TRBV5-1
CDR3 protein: CASSLGQNTGELFF
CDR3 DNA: TGCGCCAGCAGCTTGGGGCAGAACACCGGGGAGCTGTTTTTT

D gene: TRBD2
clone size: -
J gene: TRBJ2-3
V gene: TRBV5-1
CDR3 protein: CASSSSGGSTDTQYF
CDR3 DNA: TGCGCCAGCAGCTCGAGCGGGGGGAGCACAGATACGCAGTATTTT